The T cell receptor (beta chain) described here comes from a study of cytomegalovirus exposure and HLA in healthy donors. Germline CDR1 is MNHEY and CDR2 is SVGAGI. Losses at the gene ends were 4 bases for V and 6 bases for J; bases not matched to a gene: 4. The CDR3 consists of 13 residues. Comment on this clone: What it binds is not known.

Findings and caveats of the study: Reports indicated that the classifier achieved high specificity and sensitivity in diagnosing cytomegalovirus status.

Only in-frame clones appear in the TCRdb table, and some are missing; sequencing was by immunoSEQ multiplex PCR. The data contain tens of thousands of clones, approximately 94% of them singletons. This TCR derives from a man between 18 and 35 years old in good health and CMV-seropositive. This rearrangement joins TRBV6-5 to TRBJ2-7, with 9 bases identical to TRBD2. Sequenced material: PBMCs. The CDR3 bases are TGTGCCAGCAGTTGGCTAGCGGGGCGCGAGCAGTACTTC. Protein product: CASSWLAGREQYF.